This is a list of T cell receptor beta chains from one sample in a study of somatic mutations in cytotoxic T cells in rheumatoid arthritis. Assay: immunoSEQ multiplex PCR; the TCRdb copy retains only in-frame clones and omits some. This repertoire shows about 17,000 clones, 60% to 85% found once; its top ten account for approximately 5%. Material: CD8+ T cells sorted from blood. The receptor source for this set is an adult with rheumatoid arthritis. Both conserved end residues are part of each CDR3. The D gene is left open where the match is weak. Clone size appears in some rows only: once, few, many, or a class for an expanded clone.

TRBV10-2	NA	TRBJ2-1	NA	TGCGCCAGCAGTGAGGGGAACCGAAACAATGAGCAGTTCTTC	CASSEGNRNNEQFF
TRBV6-5	NA	TRBJ2-3	TRBD2	TGTGCCAGCAGTTGGGCTAGCGGGGGCACAGATACGCAGTATTTT	CASSWASGGTDTQYF
TRBV10-3	NA	TRBJ2-2	NA	TGTGCCATCTGGAACGGGGTGGCCACCGGGGAGCTGTTTTTT	CAIWNGVATGELFF
TRBV6-1	once	TRBJ1-5	NA	TGTGCCAGCACATTTAAGACGGGGTTCCCGCCCCAGCATTTT	CASTFKTGFPPQHF
TRBV6-1	NA	TRBJ1-1	NA	TGTGCCAGCAGTGAGATGGTAGGGAGGGACACTGAAGCTTTCTTT	CASSEMVGRDTEAFF
TRBV1	NA	TRBJ2-3	NA	TGCACCAGCAGCACATTCCTAGTGAACTCGTCATCCACAGATACGCAGTATTTT	CTSSTFLVNSSSTDTQYF
TRBV5-6	NA	TRBJ1-4	NA	TGTGCCAGCAGCTTCGGGGGGGAAAAACTGTTTTTT	CASSFGGEKLFF
TRBV7-6	NA	TRBJ1-1	NA	TGTGCCAGCAGCTTAGGGGGCCCTGAAGCTTTCTTT	CASSLGGPEAFF
TRBV6-6	NA	TRBJ2-3	TRBD1	TGTGCCACCTGGACAGGAAGCACAGATACGCAGTATTTT	CATWTGSTDTQYF
TRBV5-6	NA	TRBJ2-5	TRBD2	TGTGCCAGCAGCTTGGCGCCAGCGGGGGGGCGGGAGACCCAGTACTTC	CASSLAPAGGRETQYF
TRBV13	NA	TRBJ2-7	NA	TGTGCCAGCAGCTTTTTGGGCAGCGACCCGGGGGAGCAGTACTTC	CASSFLGSDPGEQYF
TRBV7-9	NA	TRBJ2-7	NA	TGTGCCAGCAGCTTAGATCCAACTACCTACGAGCAGTACTTC	CASSLDPTTYEQYF
TRBV5-6	NA	TRBJ1-4	NA	TGTGCCAGCAGTACAATAAATGAAAATGAAAAACTGTTTTTT	CASSTINENEKLFF
TRBV4-2	NA	TRBJ2-7	NA	TGTGCCAGCAGCCAAGGACTGTTCACCTACGAGCAGTACTTC	CASSQGLFTYEQYF
TRBV5-4	NA	TRBJ2-1	TRBD2	TGTGCCAGCAGCCCCCGAACTAGCGGGGGGGCCGGCGAGCAGTTCTTC	CASSPRTSGGAGEQFF
TRBV5-5	few	TRBJ2-1	TRBD2	TGTGCCAGCAGCTTGGATTGGGCTAGCGGGGGGGAGGAGCAGTTCTTC	CASSLDWASGGEEQFF
TRBV13	NA	TRBJ1-1	NA	TGTGCCAGCAACCCTCAGGGGAGGATGAACACTGAAGCTTTCTTT	CASNPQGRMNTEAFF
TRBV7-9	NA	TRBJ2-3	NA	TGTGCCAGCAGCTTATTATATACAGATACGCAGTATTTT	CASSLLYTDTQYF
TRBV7-6	NA	TRBJ2-1	NA	TGTGCCAGCAGCTTAGAGGGGTCCAGAGAGGTCTTC	CASSLEGSREVF
TRBV18	once	TRBJ1-2	NA	TGTGCCAGCTCACCACCGACAGAGAGCTATGGCTACACCTTC	CASSPPTESYGYTF
TRBV27	NA	TRBJ1-2	TRBD1	TGTGCCAGCACCAGACAGGGGGCTAACTATGGCTACACCTTC	CASTRQGANYGYTF
TRBV7-9	NA	TRBJ2-7	TRBD2	TGTGCCAGCAGCCCCGGGGGGGGCTACGAGCAGTACTTC	CASSPGGGYEQYF
TRBV5-1	once	TRBJ2-5	NA	TGCGCCAGCAGCTTGGTTGGTGGCAGGGCAGAGACCCAGTACTTC	CASSLVGGRAETQYF
TRBV10-3	NA	TRBJ2-3	TRBD1	TGTGCCATCAGTGAGGGGACAGGGCAGGTAGATACGCAGTATTTT	CAISEGTGQVDTQYF
TRBV2	NA	TRBJ1-2	TRBD1	TGTGCCAGCAGTCCTCAGGGGGCGGGCTATGGCTACACCTTC	CASSPQGAGYGYTF
TRBV13	NA	TRBJ2-6	NA	TGTGCCAGCAGCTCATACGTGGGCACTTTTCACTCTGGGGCCAACGTCCTGACTTTC	CASSSYVGTFHSGANVLTF
TRBV7-9	NA	TRBJ1-3	NA	TGTGCCAGCAGGAGCCACTCTGGAAACACCATATATTTT	CASRSHSGNTIYF
TRBV15	NA	TRBJ2-7	NA	TGTGCCACCAGTTTGGGTGAGGGCCCCTACGAGCAGTACTTC	CATSLGEGPYEQYF
TRBV7-6	NA	TRBJ2-5	NA	TGTGCCAGCAGATGGGGGGAGCTAGGTTCGCAAGAGACCCAGTACTTC	CASRWGELGSQETQYF
TRBV27	few	TRBJ2-5	TRBD1	TGTGCCAGCAGCACGACAGGGATAGAGACCCAGTACTTC	CASSTTGIETQYF
TRBV9	NA	TRBJ2-1	TRBD2	TGTGCCAGCAGCGACCCCATAGCGGGGGGTCGAAATGAGCAGTTCTTC	CASSDPIAGGRNEQFF
TRBV9	once	TRBJ1-2	TRBD1	TGTGCCAGCAGCGTAGTAGCAGGGGGCATCTATGGCTACACCTTC	CASSVVAGGIYGYTF